This T cell receptor (beta chain) was sequenced for a study of blood T cell repertoires in COVID-19. In the study overall: Samples representing acute and convalescent COVID-19 were sourced from the United States, Italy and Spain. T cells, B-cell-depleted T cells, or PBMCs provided the cDNA or gDNA that served as material.

Source study methods: Nucleated cell number was recorded as an estimate derived from reference gene primer amplification. Clones were sequenced by immunoSEQ multiplex PCR, and TCRdb holds only the in-frame ones, with some missing. For V, J and clone size, that table is used; D and trimming come from the DNA. This table holds about 52,000 clones, around 86% found once. The sequenced material came from peripheral blood. The sequence was collected from an older man with active COVID-19.

The CDR3 protein is CASSREGLAGGARTGELFF. The CDR3 DNA sequence: TGCGCCAGCAGCCGAGAGGGACTTGCGGGGGGGGCACGGACCGGGGAGCTGTTTTTT. The V call is TRBV4-1, the J call TRBJ2-2; 9 nucleotides line up with TRBD2. This CDR3 is built from 19 residues. The V segment lost 4 bases and the J segment 5 bases; nucleotides outside the gene matches: 17. Germline V gene sequence: CDR1 MGHRA, CDR2 YSYEKL.